The present TCR beta chain was sequenced within a study of cytomegalovirus exposure and HLA in healthy donors. The study's findings and limits: A few CMV-associated chains proved CMV antigen-specific in vitro. A later analysis showed that HLA-associated TCR beta chains had undergone more clonal expansion than equally common others. Several of the most significant clusters were apparently associated with common viral pathogens in a later analysis. Upon later analysis, TCR association rates were observed to vary by HLA locus, being highest for DRB1 and lowest for HLA-C.

Worth noting for this clone: Its antigen is unidentified.

Primers: 60 Vbeta forward and 13 Jbeta reverse. Produced via immunoSEQ multiplex PCR; TCRdb's table is partial and in-frame only. Of some 67,000 clones listed, more than 70% are singletons. The clonotype originates from a man aged 35-49 years in good health and CMV-seronegative. Sequencing input: PBMCs.

CDR3 bases: TGCGCCAGCAGCTTTACCCCTATCTCTGGAAACACCATATATTTT. This translates into CASSFTPISGNTIYF. The genes are TRBV5-1 and TRBJ1-3; D uncertain. Trimming pared 2 bases from V and 0 bases from J, leaving 9 bases between. CDR3 size: 15 residues. Germline-derived CDR1 and CDR2 are SGHRS and YFSETQ.